The 28 T cell receptor beta chains given below trace back to one sample, sequenced in a study of naive CD8 T cells in extremely preterm neonates. Clones were sequenced by immunoSEQ multiplex PCR, and TCRdb holds only the in-frame ones, with some missing. Here the sample spans roughly 5,000 clones, over 95% being singletons. Material: naive CD8+ T cells from blood. The receptors were gathered from a human donor in good health.

This rearrangement joins TRBV7-9 to TRBJ1-2; D is unclear. The CDR3 has 12 residues. The germline gives CDR1 SEHNR, CDR2 FQNEAQ (reference sequence). V dropped 5 bases and J dropped 2 bases, with 6 bases sitting between them. The CDR3 here is CASSPGNYGYTF. The CDR3 DNA reads as TGTGCCAGCAGCCCCGGGAACTATGGCTACACCTTC. Full variable domain (remainder filled in from reference TRBV7-9 and TRBJ1-2): DTGVSQNPRHKITKRGQNVTFRCDPISEHNRLYWYRQTLGQGPEFLTYFQNEAQLEKSRLLSDRFSAERPKGSFSTLEIQRTEQGDSAMYLCASSPGNYGYTFGSGTRLTVV.

The chain is built from TRBV7-9 and TRBJ2-7, with 11 bases fitting TRBD2. Trimming took 5 bases from V and 2 from J; bases not matched to a gene: 2. Germline values: CDR1 SEHNR, CDR2 FQNEAQ (reference sequence). CDR3 length: 14 residues. CDR3 sequence: CASSGTSGTYEQYF. The DNA of the CDR3 is TGTGCCAGCAGCGGGACTAGCGGCACCTACGAGCAGTACTTC.

This sequence joins TRBV28 and TRBJ1-1; D not certain. This CDR3 comprises 16 residues. V lost 5 bases and J 0 bases, leaving 16 bases between the germline ends. CDR1 MDHEN and CDR2 SYDVKM come from the germline V gene. This CDR3 reads CASSLPGGHMNTEAFF. The CDR3 DNA reads TGTGCCAGCAGTCTCCCTGGCGGCCATATGAACACTGAAGCTTTCTTT.

The chain has TRBV5-1 and TRBJ1-1, with unresolved D. Germline values: CDR1 SGHRS, CDR2 YFSETQ. This CDR3 has 14 residues. V shed 2 bases and J shed 7 bases, with 15 bases lying between them. For the CDR3, the DNA is TGCGCCAGCAGCTTCTCGGGGTCTGGAAATGAAGCTTTCTTT. Its protein is CASSFSGSGNEAFF.

This clone was found once. CDR3 amino acids: CASSQEGGLAETQYF. As DNA, the CDR3 is TGTGCCAGCAGCCAAGAAGGGGGACTAGCAGAGACCCAGTACTTC. V gene TRBV4-2 combines with J gene TRBJ2-5; 9 bases match TRBD2. V shed 0 bases, J shed 4 bases, and the junction held 3 bases outside the gene matches. The CDR3 has 15 amino acids. Per the germline V gene, CDR1 is LGHNA and CDR2 is YNFKEQ.

For this clone: One junction end disagrees with the germline gene, perhaps due to a read error. The rearrangement joins TRBV7-7 to TRBJ2-1; 9 nucleotides align to TRBD2. This CDR3 contains 15 residues. Germline values: CDR1 SSHAT, CDR2 FNYEAQ (reference sequence). The CDR3 coding sequence is TGTGCTAGCAGCCCCGGCGTAGCGGGAGCCAATGAGCAGTTCTTC. Protein sequence: CASSPGVAGANEQFF.

The chain couples TRBV5-4 to TRBJ2-7; 7 bases match TRBD2. Looked up from germline, CDR1 is SGHNT and CDR2 is YYREEE (reference sequence). The V and J ends lost 0 bases and 5 bases, in that order; junction bases with no gene match: 8. The length of the CDR3 is 15 residues. Here the CDR3 DNA reads TGTGCCAGCAGCTTGGCTCGCGGGAGAAGACACGAGCAGTACTTC. It yields the protein CASSLARGRRHEQYF.

The chain couples TRBV9 to TRBJ2-7; 8 bases agree with TRBD2. Looked up from germline, CDR1 is SGDLS and CDR2 is YYNGEE. V dropped 4 bases and J dropped 2; count of bases not matched to a gene: 5. The CDR3 contains 14 residues. Written as DNA, the CDR3 is TGTGCCAGCAGCTCGGGGGGGGCGCCCTACGAGCAGTACTTC. Protein sequence: CASSSGGAPYEQYF.

The V call is TRBV5-1, the J call TRBJ2-7, with D possibly being TRBD1 (5 bases). CDR1 SGHRS and CDR2 YFSETQ come from the germline V gene. V gave up 3 bases and J gave up 3 bases, with 7 bases separating them. This CDR3 is 12 amino acids long. CDR3 sequence: CASSSDNYEQYF. Here the CDR3 DNA reads TGCGCCAGCAGCTCGGACAACTACGAGCAGTACTTC.

This clone was observed once. The chain has TRBV11-2 and TRBJ1-2; no firm D call. In germline, CDR1 is SGHAT, CDR2 FQNNGV. V was cut by 0 bases and J by 3 bases, with 8 bases left in between. The CDR3 is made up of 14 amino acids. The CDR3 DNA follows: TGTGCCAGCAGCTTAGAGAGGGCACACTATGGCTACACCTTC. It is translated as CASSLERAHYGYTF.

The rearrangement links TRBV7-3 to TRBJ2-1; 12 bases align to TRBD2. CDR1 is SGHTA, CDR2 FQGTGA, per germline. With V trimmed by 5 bases and J by 2 bases, 4 bases remained unmatched. This CDR3 has 16 residues. As DNA, the CDR3 is TGTGCCAGCAGCCCGAGACTAGCGGGAGCCTACAATGAGCAGTTCTTC. This encodes CASSPRLAGAYNEQFF.

This clone has just one count. The V gene is TRBV27, the J gene TRBJ2-1, with TRBD2 matching 9 bases. The CDR3 has 14 amino acids. Unmatched junction bases numbered 7, after V lost 6 bases and J lost 7 bases. Germline CDR1 is MNHEY and CDR2 is SMNVEV (reference sequence). The CDR3 loop reads CASSRAGGNNEQFF. CDR3 sequence (DNA): TGTGCCAGCAGCAGAGCGGGAGGAAATAATGAGCAGTTCTTC.

This clone was seen once. V gene TRBV28 combines with J gene TRBJ2-2; 9 bases are a match to TRBD2. The CDR3 has 17 amino acids. Germline loops: CDR1 MDHEN, CDR2 SYDVKM. V trimming: 5 bases; J trimming: 0 bases; junction bases outside the gene matches: 7. Here the CDR3 DNA reads TGTGCCAGCAGTCCACCTATAGCGGGAGCGAACACCGGGGAGCTGTTTTTT. The encoded protein is CASSPPIAGANTGELFF. The full variable domain, completed using reference TRBV28 and TRBJ2-2, is DVKVTQSSRYLVKRTGEKVFLECVQDMDHENMFWYRQDPGLGLRLIYFSYDVKMKEKGDIPEGYSVSREKKERFSLILESASTNQTSMYLCASSPPIAGANTGELFFGEGSRLTVL.

The chain joins TRBV29-1 to TRBJ2-5; D call uncertain. The end of the DNA is better explained by TRBJ2-7, so the J call may be wrong. Germline CDR1 and CDR2: SQVTM and ANQGSEA. This CDR3 comprises 12 residues. The CDR3 nucleotides read TGCAGCGTTGCCGAAAGCTCCTACGAGCAGTACTTC. Protein product: CSVAESSYEQYF.

The rearrangement joins TRBV5-4 to TRBJ1-4; D unresolved. The CDR3 has 13 residues. Looked up from germline, CDR1 is SGHNT and CDR2 is YYREEE (reference sequence). V shed 1 base and J shed 8 bases, with 9 bases lying between them. CDR3 bases: TGTGCCAGCAGCTTGAATCCTCCCGAAAAACTGTTTTTT. The encoded protein is CASSLNPPEKLFF.

The chain links TRBV19 to TRBJ2-2, with D possibly matching TRBD1 (6 bases). V was shortened by 5 bases and J by 3 bases, with 19 bases between the two germline ends. There are 17 residues in the CDR3. Germline V gene data show CDR1 as LNHDA and CDR2 as SQIVND (reference sequence). CDR3 region: CASSSRTVREYTGELFF. CDR3 DNA sequence: TGTGCCAGTAGTTCTAGGACAGTTCGGGAATACACCGGGGAGCTGTTTTTT.

Worth noting for this clone: Mismatch with germline at one junction end may stem from a read error. This chain links TRBV7-3 with TRBJ1-1; D remains unclear. Germline CDR1 reads SGHTA; CDR2 reads FQGTGA. CDR3 length: 16 residues. CDR3 in DNA: TGTGCCGGCAGCCCCGAAGGATCGGGTTTGAACACTGAAGCTTTCTTT. It translates to CAGSPEGSGLNTEAFF.

V and J are TRBV4-1 and TRBJ1-1, with D unclear. There are 16 residues in the CDR3. CDR1 MGHRA and CDR2 YSYEKL come from the germline V gene. The V end was cut by 3 bases, the J end by 0 bases, with 14 bases between. This CDR3 reads CASSQAGGLLNTEAFF. CDR3 nucleotides: TGCGCCAGCAGCCAGGCAGGTGGACTCTTGAACACTGAAGCTTTCTTT.

J is TRBJ2-1 and V is TRBV28; TRBD1 matches at 7 bases. V shed 5 bases and J 5 bases; nucleotides not matched to a gene: 18. Germline V gene data show CDR1 as MDHEN and CDR2 as SYDVKM. There are 18 residues in the CDR3. The CDR3 loop is CASSMALVRDSPDNEQFF. For the CDR3, the DNA is TGTGCCAGCAGTATGGCCTTGGTCCGGGACAGCCCCGACAATGAGCAGTTCTTC.

This chain joins TRBV5-5 and TRBJ2-2, with 12 bases fitting TRBD2. V dropped 4 bases and J dropped 5; count of bases not matched to a gene: 12. CDR1 SGHKS and CDR2 YYEKEE come from the germline V gene (reference sequence). The CDR3 is 18 amino acids. In DNA, the CDR3 is TGTGCCAGCAGCCCGCTCCTAGCGGGAGGGGTAAAAACCGGGGAGCTGTTTTTT. Residues: CASSPLLAGGVKTGELFF.

This chain links TRBV27 with TRBJ2-5; 10 bases match TRBD1. The J call may be in error: the DNA end matches TRBJ2-7 better. CDR1 and CDR2 (germline): MNHEY, SMNVEV (reference sequence). The length of the CDR3 is 15 residues. In DNA, the CDR3 is TGTGCCAGCAGGCCGGGACAGGGGCCCGCCTACGAGCAGTACTTC. Protein product: CASRPGQGPAYEQYF.

This sequence joins TRBV5-5 and TRBJ2-1; the match to TRBD2 covers 8 bases. This CDR3 spans 15 amino acids. The germline gives CDR1 SGHKS, CDR2 YYEKEE (reference sequence). The V gene end was trimmed by 2 bases and the J gene end by 2 bases; junction bases not matched to a gene: 3. CDR3 in amino acids: CASSFGGVTYNEQFF. In nucleotides, the CDR3 is TGTGCCAGCAGCTTCGGGGGGGTCACCTACAATGAGCAGTTCTTC.

This clone was recorded once. The gene calls are TRBV6-5 and TRBJ1-1; perhaps TRBD1 as D (6 bases). Looked up from germline, CDR1 is MNHEY and CDR2 is SVGAGI. The V gene lost 6 bases and the J gene lost 3 bases, with 11 bases spanning the gap. The CDR3 contains 13 residues. The CDR3 DNA reads TGTGCCAGCAGCCTATACAGGGACACTGAAGCTTTCTTT. It encodes CASSLYRDTEAFF.

Note on this clone: Within the sample, other DNA sequences also encode this same CDR3. V usage is TRBV6-1 and J usage is TRBJ1-5; D perhaps matches TRBD1 (6 bases). The germline gives CDR1 MNHNS, CDR2 SASEGT. V was shortened by 3 bases and J by 6 bases, with 18 bases between the two germline ends. The CDR3 is 16 amino acids. The CDR3 here is CASSEEAGARIQPQHF. The CDR3 DNA reads as TGTGCCAGCAGTGAGGAAGCAGGGGCACGGATTCAGCCCCAGCATTTT.

The V and J genes are TRBV7-9 and TRBJ2-5; D uncertain. The CDR3 loop spans 11 amino acids. V lost 7 bases, J lost 1 base, and 4 bases lay in between. Germline-derived CDR1 and CDR2 are SEHNR and FQNEAQ (reference sequence). In DNA form, the CDR3 reads TGTGCCAGCAACAGCCAAGAGACCCAGTACTTC. It encodes CASNSQETQYF.

The chain carries TRBV4-1 and TRBJ2-7, with 9 bases aligning to TRBD2. The trim removed 1 base at V and 6 bases at J, leaving 13 bases unmatched. The CDR3 has 17 amino acids. Germline V gene data show CDR1 as MGHRA and CDR2 as YSYEKL. CDR3 coding DNA: TGCGCCAGCAGCCAAGGTGGGCGGGAGGGCCTTCTTGGCGAGCAGTACTTC. The encoded protein is CASSQGGREGLLGEQYF.

The chain combines TRBV28 with TRBJ2-5; 12 nucleotides line up with TRBD1. With 4 bases clipped from V and 5 bases from J, the junction kept 17 bases outside the gene matches. Germline V gives CDR1 MDHEN, CDR2 SYDVKM. The CDR3 extends over 19 amino acids. CDR3 DNA sequence: TGTGCCAGCAGTTGGCCACCAGGCCGGGACAGGGGGCGAGTGGAGACCCAGTACTTC. Amino acid sequence: CASSWPPGRDRGRVETQYF. Full variable domain (missing parts from reference TRBV28 and TRBJ2-5): DVKVTQSSRYLVKRTGEKVFLECVQDMDHENMFWYRQDPGLGLRLIYFSYDVKMKEKGDIPEGYSVSREKKERFSLILESASTNQTSMYLCASSWPPGRDRGRVETQYFGPGTRLLVL.

J is TRBJ2-7 and V is TRBV19, with TRBD1 matching over 7 bases. Germline loops: CDR1 LNHDA, CDR2 SQIVND (reference sequence). CDR3 length equals 15 residues. V trimming: 3 bases; J trimming: 3 bases; junction bases outside the gene matches: 8. CDR3 bases: TGTGCCAGTAGTATCTCGCGGACAGGTGTCTACGAGCAGTACTTC. It codes for CASSISRTGVYEQYF.